The clone carrying this T cell receptor beta chain was seen many times. Its target is not known. This entry is derived from a study of T cells in Graves' hyperthyroidism and ophthalmopathy. Study-wide points: Blood samples included most of the expanded thyroid clonotypes exceeding 0.001.

Calling Graves' hyperthyroidism stable meant ophthalmopathy did not progress within 18 months. Thyroid ultrasound, orbital computed tomography, clinical symptoms, and serum thyroxine and TRAb underpinned diagnoses. The V and J ends lost 0 bases and 5 bases, in that order; junction bases with no gene match: 10. CDR1 and CDR2 from the germline V gene are WSHSY and SAAADI. This CDR3 is built from 18 residues. RNA transcripts were the template for amplifying TCR beta CDR3 regions. The primer set for the first-round RT-PCR of the TCR CDR3 was HTBI. TCRdb re-analysed the multiplex PCR reads in MiXCR, keeping a single row per CDR3 protein. The data hold 300,000 to 400,000 distinct CDR3 sequences, with about 15% observed a single time.

Sequencing was done on a sample of blood. The receptor was derived from a woman in her fifties or sixties with Graves' hyperthyroidism. The V gene is TRBV10-2, the J gene TRBJ2-1, with TRBD2 identical over 10 bases. The DNA for the CDR3 is TGCGCCAGCAGTGAGTCCCCTGGTGGAGCGGGAGGGGACAATGAGCAGTTCTTC. Encoded protein: CASSESPGGAGGDNEQFF.